This section outlines one T cell receptor beta chain sequence together with its context. Its specificity is not known. Clones were sequenced by immunoSEQ multiplex PCR, and TCRdb holds only the in-frame ones, with some missing. The table includes roughly 8,500 clones, around 90% detected once. This sample was taken from a study of PD-1 blockade in classical Hodgkin lymphoma. Time point denoted: cycle 4 day 1 (C4D1), after more than five weeks of nivolumab. Every patient was affected by relapse after autologous stem cell transplantation, while exposure to brentuximab vedotin was not uniform. Findings and caveats of the study: Newly diagnosed and completely responding patients shared comparable baseline diversity. Repertoire difference causes, possibly disease activity or prior therapy, remain undefined.

The germline gives CDR1 SGHNT, CDR2 YENEEA. The CDR3 has 15 residues. The ends lost 1 base at V and 2 bases at J; junction bases unmatched: 3. The chain has TRBV11-3 and TRBJ2-3; 7 positions agree with TRBD1. The sequencing here drew on peripheral blood mononuclear cells (PBMCs), taken before the fourth cycle of nivolumab. The TCR originated in a human donor with classical Hodgkin lymphoma. This CDR3 reads CASSLGQGVTDTQYF. The CDR3 nucleotides are TGTGCCAGCAGCTTAGGACAGGGTGTCACAGATACGCAGTATTTT.